This T cell receptor (beta chain) was sequenced for a study of blood T cell repertoires in COVID-19. Assay: immunoSEQ multiplex PCR; the TCRdb copy retains only in-frame clones and omits some. The table has roughly 400,000 clones, roughly 86% seen once. Trimming left V 4 bases short and J 3 bases short, with 6 bases between. The CDR3 loop spans 12 amino acids. CDR1 is KGHSH, CDR2 LQKENI, per germline. The sequence came from a woman between 55 and 75 years old with COVID-19, enrolled during active disease. The sample comprised peripheral blood. J is TRBJ1-1 and V is TRBV18; TRBD1 is a possible D gene (6 bases). CDR3 region: CASSQGDTEAFF. In DNA, the CDR3 is TGTGCCAGCTCACAGGGGGACACTGAAGCTTTCTTT.